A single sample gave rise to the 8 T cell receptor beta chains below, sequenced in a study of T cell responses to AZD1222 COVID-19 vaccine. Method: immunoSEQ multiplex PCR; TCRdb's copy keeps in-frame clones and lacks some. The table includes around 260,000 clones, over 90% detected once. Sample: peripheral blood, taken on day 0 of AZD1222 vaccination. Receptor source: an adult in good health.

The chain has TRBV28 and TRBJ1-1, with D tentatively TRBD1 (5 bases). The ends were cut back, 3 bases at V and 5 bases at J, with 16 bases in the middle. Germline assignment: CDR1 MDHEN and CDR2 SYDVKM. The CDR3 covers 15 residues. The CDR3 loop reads CASSFSPPRGTEAFF. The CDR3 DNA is TGTGCCAGCAGTTTTTCCCCCCCTCGGGGGACTGAAGCTTTCTTT.

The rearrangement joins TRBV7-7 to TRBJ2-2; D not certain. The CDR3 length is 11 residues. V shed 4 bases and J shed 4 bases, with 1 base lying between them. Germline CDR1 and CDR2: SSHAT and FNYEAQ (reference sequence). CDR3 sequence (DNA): TGTGCCAGCAGCTCCACCGGGGAGCTGTTTTTT. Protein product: CASSSTGELFF.

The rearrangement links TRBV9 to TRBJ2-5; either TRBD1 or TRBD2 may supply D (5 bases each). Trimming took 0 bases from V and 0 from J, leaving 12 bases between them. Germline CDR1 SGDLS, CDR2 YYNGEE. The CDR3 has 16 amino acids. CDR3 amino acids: CASSVEWGKYQETQYF. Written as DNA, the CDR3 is TGTGCCAGCAGCGTAGAGTGGGGGAAGTACCAAGAGACCCAGTACTTC.

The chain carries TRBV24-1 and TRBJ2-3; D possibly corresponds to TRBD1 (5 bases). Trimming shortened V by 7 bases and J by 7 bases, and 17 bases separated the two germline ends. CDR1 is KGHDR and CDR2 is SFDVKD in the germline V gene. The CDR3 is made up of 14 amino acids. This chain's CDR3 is CATSGFPKGNTQYF. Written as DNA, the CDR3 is TGTGCCACCAGCGGTTTCCCAAAGGGGAATACGCAGTATTTT.

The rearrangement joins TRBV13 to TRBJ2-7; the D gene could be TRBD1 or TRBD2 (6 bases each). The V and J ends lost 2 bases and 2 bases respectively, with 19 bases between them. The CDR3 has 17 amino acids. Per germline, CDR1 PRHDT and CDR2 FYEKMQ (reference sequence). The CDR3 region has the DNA TGTGCCAGCAGCTTAAGGGCCAGAGGGGGGCGTCCCTACGAGCAGTACTTC. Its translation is CASSLRARGGRPYEQYF.

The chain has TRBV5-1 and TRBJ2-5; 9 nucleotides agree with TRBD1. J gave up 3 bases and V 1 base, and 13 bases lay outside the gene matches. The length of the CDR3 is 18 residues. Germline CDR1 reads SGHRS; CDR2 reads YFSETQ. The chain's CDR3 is CASSLWRQGDRAEETQYF. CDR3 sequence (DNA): TGCGCCAGCAGCTTGTGGAGACAGGGGGATCGGGCCGAAGAGACCCAGTACTTC.

The CDR3 nucleotides read TGTGCCAGCTCAGCTAACAGGGATTCACCCCTCCACTTT. Its protein is CASSANRDSPLHF. V is TRBV18 and J is TRBJ1-6, with TRBD1 as a possible D gene (6 bases). Germline V CDR1 and CDR2: KGHSH, LQKENI. The CDR3 extends over 13 amino acids. With 5 bases removed from V and 8 bases from J, the gap between germline ends came to 10 bases.

The CDR3 DNA follows: TGTGCCATCAGCCCGGGACAGGGGAACTACGAGCAGTACTTC. Translation gives CAISPGQGNYEQYF. The V and J genes are TRBV10-3 and TRBJ2-7; 10 bases map to TRBD1. Germline V gene data show CDR1 as ENHRY and CDR2 as SYGVKD. The CDR3 consists of 14 residues. Unmatched junction bases numbered 5, after V lost 6 bases and J lost 3 bases.